The rows below give T cell receptor beta chains drawn from one sample of a study of Graves' ophthalmopathy and Graves' hyperthyroidism. Via MiXCR, TCRdb re-called the multiplex PCR reads, giving one row per CDR3 protein. The sample yields approximately 640,000 distinct CDR3 sequences, over 40% seen once. Sequenced input: peripheral blood. These receptors were taken from an adult man with Graves' ophthalmopathy. CDR3s include the opening cysteine and the closing phenylalanine or tryptophan. The D gene is left open where the match is weak. Clone size is not always given. Where it is, it says once, few, many or a class for expanded clones.

many TRBJ2-7 . 11 TRBV2 CASSEEGEQYF TGTGCCAGCAGTGAAGAGGGCGAGCAGTACTTC
. TRBJ1-2 TRBD1 15 TRBV7-4 CASSLGQTPNYGYTF TGTGCCAGCAGCCTGGGACAGACCCCTAACTATGGCTACACCTTC
once TRBJ1-4 . 15 TRBV12-3/TRBV12-4 CASSTRQSTNEKLFF TGTGCCAGCAGCACCAGACAGTCAACTAATGAAAAACTGTTTTTT
many TRBJ2-7 TRBD1 15 TRBV12-3/TRBV12-4 CASRAGQGAIYEQYF TGTGCCAGCAGAGCGGGACAGGGGGCGATCTACGAGCAGTACTTC
. TRBJ1-2 TRBD1 14 TRBV7-2 CASSGRQGDYGYTF TGTGCCAGCAGCGGCCGACAGGGTGACTATGGCTACACCTTC
many TRBJ1-4 . 12 TRBV13 CASSQPQGKLFF TGTGCCAGCAGCCAACCCCAGGGAAAACTGTTTTTT
many TRBJ1-4 . 15 TRBV19 CASSIGARRAEKLFF TGTGCCAGTAGTATAGGAGCCCGACGGGCTGAAAAACTGTTTTTT
many TRBJ1-1 TRBD1 17 TRBV10-3 CASIPDPGQALNTEAFF TGTGCCAGCATCCCCGATCCAGGACAGGCTTTGAACACTGAAGCTTTCTTT
. TRBJ2-4 . 11 TRBV7-2 CASSLNSIQYF TGTGCCAGCAGCTTAAACAGCATTCAGTACTTC
many TRBJ2-7 TRBD1 16 TRBV2 CASSNAGTDHSYEQYF TGTGCCAGCAGTAACGCCGGGACAGACCACTCCTACGAGCAGTACTTC
. TRBJ2-2 . 15 TRBV10-3 CAIRRQEGVTGELFF TGTGCCATCAGGAGACAGGAGGGGGTAACCGGGGAGCTGTTTTTT
many TRBJ2-5 . 14 TRBV5-4 CASSFGQSQETQYF TGTGCCAGCAGCTTCGGGCAGTCCCAAGAGACCCAGTACTTC
many TRBJ2-7 TRBD1 14 TRBV5-1 CASSEYRGSYEQYF TGCGCCAGCAGCGAGTACAGGGGTTCCTACGAGCAGTACTTC
many TRBJ1-2 . 15 TRBV19 CASSTSRMRLYGYTF TGTGCCAGTAGTACCTCCCGGATGCGTCTCTATGGCTACACCTTC
. TRBJ2-5 TRBD2 14 TRBV12-5 CASGVGGVQETQYF TGTGCTAGTGGGGTGGGGGGGGTTCAAGAGACCCAGTACTTC
many TRBJ1-6 TRBD1 15 TRBV7-2 CASSSTRGLGSPLHF TGTGCCAGCAGCTCCACGAGGGGGCTCGGTTCACCCCTCCACTTT
many TRBJ1-1 . 13 TRBV29-1 CSVGPRASTEAFF TGCAGCGTTGGTCCCAGGGCGAGCACTGAAGCTTTCTTT
few TRBJ2-5 . 14 TRBV10-3 CAISRLGGLETQYF TGTGCCATCAGTAGACTCGGGGGCTTGGAGACCCAGTACTTC
. TRBJ1-1 . 15 TRBV4-2 CASSQVVQGRAEAFF TGTGCCAGCAGCCAAGTAGTTCAGGGCCGGGCTGAAGCTTTCTTT
many TRBJ1-4 . 16 TRBV19 CASIGQEYGPNEKLFF TGTGCCAGTATAGGACAAGAATACGGCCCTAATGAAAAACTGTTTTTT
once TRBJ2-2 TRBD2 20 TRBV7-9 CASSQLKGLGGGTNTGELFF TGTGCCAGCAGCCAACTCAAGGGACTCGGCGGGGGGACGAACACCGGGGAGCTGTTTTTT
many TRBJ1-1 . 13 TRBV20-1 CSASGRMNTEAFF TGCAGTGCAAGTGGACGGATGAACACTGAAGCTTTCTTT
. TRBJ2-3 TRBD2 17 TRBV15 CATSIPSASGSSDTRYF TGTGCCACCAGCATCCCATCCGCTAGCGGGAGCTCAGATACGCGGTATTTT
many TRBJ2-5 TRBD2 14 TRBV7-7 CASSSGTSDGTQYF TGTGCCAGCAGCTCCGGGACTAGCGACGGGACCCAGTACTTC
few TRBJ2-2 TRBD1 12 TRBV7-9 CASSSLDRGLFF TGTGCCAGCAGCTCCCTCGACAGGGGGCTGTTTTTT
many TRBJ1-2 . 10 TRBV20-1 CSAPDYGYTF TGCAGTGCTCCTGACTATGGCTACACCTTC
. TRBJ1-1 . 12 TRBV10-3 CASSQQGVEAFF TGTGCCAGCAGTCAACAGGGTGTTGAAGCTTTCTTT